The rows below give T cell receptor beta chains drawn from one sample of a study of T cell responses to AZD1222 COVID-19 vaccine. Profiling relied on immunoSEQ multiplex PCR, and the TCRdb table lists in-frame clones only, not all of them. The data contain around 110,000 clones, 90% of them singletons. The material sequenced was peripheral blood, taken on day 0 of AZD1222 vaccination. The receptors come from an adult in good health. The CDR3 runs from the conserved cysteine through the conserved F or W. D genes are given only for firm matches.

j_call d_call v_call cdr3_aa cdr3_nt
TRBJ2-7 . TRBV2 CASSGPGQRGGSYEQYF TGTGCCAGCAGTGGGCCGGGACAAAGGGGAGGGTCCTACGAGCAGTACTTC
TRBJ1-5 . TRBV7-9 CASTKYSPQGRYNQPQHF TGTGCCAGCACCAAGTATAGTCCTCAGGGGCGCTATAATCAGCCCCAGCATTTT
TRBJ2-1 . TRBV24-1 CATSIGEGSYNEQFF TGTGCCACCAGTATAGGTGAAGGATCCTACAATGAGCAGTTCTTC
TRBJ1-1 . TRBV7-9 CASSLFREAFF TGTGCCAGCAGCTTATTCCGCGAGGCTTTCTTT
TRBJ2-1 TRBD2 TRBV29-1 CSVEEGTSGKGEQFF TGCAGCGTTGAAGAAGGGACTAGCGGCAAAGGTGAGCAGTTCTTC
TRBJ1-2 . TRBV4-1 CASSQESGLGYGYTF TGCGCCAGCAGCCAAGAGTCAGGGCTCGGGTATGGCTACACCTTC
TRBJ2-7 . TRBV12-2 CASRLARLAPRTEQYF TGTGCAAGTCGCTTAGCCCGTCTAGCGCCTAGGACCGAGCAGTACTTC
TRBJ1-1 . TRBV11-1 CASSLGLVGNTEAFF TGTGCCAGCAGCTTGGGTTTGGTGGGGAACACTGAAGCTTTCTTT
TRBJ1-1 . TRBV3-1/TRBV3-2 CASSQGIITEAFF TGTGCCAGCAGCCAAGGGATAATCACTGAAGCTTTCTTT
TRBJ1-2 . TRBV19 CASSILQGGDYGYTF TGTGCCAGTAGTATATTACAGGGAGGGGACTATGGCTACACCTTC
TRBJ1-5 . TRBV18 CASSPGVFLNQPQHF TGTGCCAGCTCACCAGGGGTTTTCCTCAATCAGCCCCAGCATTTT
TRBJ2-1 TRBD2 TRBV6-5 CASKTSGTSYNEQFF TGTGCCAGCAAGACTAGCGGAACCTCCTACAATGAGCAGTTCTTC